Described below is a single TCR beta chain sequence and its context. Its antigen is as yet unknown. TCRdb itself ran the RT-PCR reads through MiXCR, one entry per CDR3 protein. The data show roughly 630,000 distinct CDR3 sequences, 14% seen once. These data come from a study of response to subunit inactivated influenza vaccine. Notes on the study in general: Seasonal influenza vaccination, on each occasion, was suggested by the authors to recruit few new T cells.

The V gene end was trimmed by 4 bases and the J gene end by 4 bases; junction bases not matched to a gene: 6. Per germline, CDR1 SQVTM and CDR2 ANQGSEA. The CDR3 sequence is 14 residues long. The clonotype originates from a man aged 50-59 years who received an inactivated influenza vaccine. The source was PBMCs from blood, collected less than 15 days before vaccination. The J gene is TRBJ2-1, the V gene TRBV29-1, with 8 bases identical to TRBD2. The CDR3 DNA reads TGCAGCGTTGCCCCCAGCGGGAGATACAATGAGCAGTTCTTC. This gives the protein CSVAPSGRYNEQFF.